This entry is about one T cell receptor (beta chain). What it binds is not known. The sample originates from a study of ipilimumab plus nivolumab after autologous stem cell transplantation. Starting 14 to 28 days after autologous transplant, ipilimumab 1 mg/kg was given. The protocol was immunoSEQ multiplex PCR, while the TCRdb copy is restricted to in-frame clones and leaves out a portion. Seen here are 17,000 or so clones, around 80% observed once, and the top ten hold 35%. The CDR3 has 14 amino acids. CDR1 SGDLS and CDR2 YYNGEE come from the germline V gene. V shed 3 bases and J 2 bases; nucleotides not matched to a gene: 4. Findings and caveats of the study: Per the authors, repertoire, Treg and microbiota data justify further study.

This receptor was identified in a male donor with diffuse large B-cell lymphoma. The source was PBMCs, collected in a trial of ipilimumab plus nivolumab as post-transplant consolidation. The rearrangement uses TRBV9 and TRBJ1-1; 7 bases are a match to TRBD1. The CDR3: CASSGGQVNTEAFF. The CDR3 DNA reads TGTGCCAGCAGCGGCGGACAGGTAAACACTGAAGCTTTCTTT.